This TCR beta chain was identified in a study of T cells in Graves' hyperthyroidism and ophthalmopathy. Study overall: Blood from the periphery was taken at initial diagnosis, before any treatment. Broader study findings: Most expanded thyroid clonotypes above 0.001 recurred in blood. Ophthalmopathy and stable hyperthyroidism were separated by a 13 V-J model.

The source of the PBMCs was approximately 9.5 ml of fresh peripheral blood. This clonotype occurred a few times. Antigen unknown. RNA transcripts yielded amplified TCR beta CDR3 regions. Primed by the HTBI set, a first-round RT-PCR was run on the TCR CDR3. MiXCR, applied by TCRdb to the multiplex PCR reads, yields one record per CDR3 protein. Here the sample spans about 37,000 distinct CDR3 sequences, around 56% being singletons. Sequenced sample: blood. This clonotype originated in a man aged 40-55 years with Graves' ophthalmopathy.

This chain's CDR3 is CASSRDRDDEQFF. In DNA form, the CDR3 reads TGTGCCAGCTCAAGGGACAGGGACGATGAGCAGTTCTTC. V gene TRBV18 combines with J gene TRBJ2-1, with 9 bases lining up with TRBD1. The length of the CDR3 is 13 residues. Germline CDR1 is KGHSH and CDR2 is LQKENI. V shed 5 bases, J shed 8 bases, and the junction held 4 bases outside the gene matches.